The present entry profiles one T cell receptor beta chain with its context. What it recognizes is unknown. Germline V gives CDR1 SGHNT, CDR2 YENEEA. This CDR3 comprises 15 residues. The V and J ends lost 1 base and 4 bases respectively, with 10 bases between them. A sample-barcoded 5' primer and a J-beta primer mix were used in a second PCR of roughly 6 to 11 cycles. TCRdb itself ran the 5' RACE reads through MiXCR, one entry per CDR3 protein. The sample has roughly 1.6 million distinct CDR3 sequences, approximately 32% seen once. The sample is drawn from a study of blood T cells in healthy people across ages. Study-level points and caveats: More naive CD4+ cells and higher diversity were found in long-lived than in aged donors.

The rearrangement joins TRBV11-3 to TRBJ2-2; D might be TRBD1 or TRBD2, each matching 5 bases. Sample: blood. This receptor was obtained from a woman in her twenties or thirties in good health. The CDR3 protein is CASSLGGPSTGELFF. Written as DNA, the CDR3 is TGTGCCAGCAGCTTAGGGGGACCAAGCACCGGGGAGCTGTTTTTT. The whole variable domain, remainder taken from reference TRBV11-3 and TRBJ2-2, is EAGVVQSPRYKIIEKKQPVAFWCNPISGHNTLYWYLQNLGQGPELLIRYENEEAVDDSQLPKDRFSAERLKGVDSTLKIQPAELGDSAVYLCASSLGGPSTGELFFGEGSRLTVL.